Listed below are T cell receptor beta chains from one sample, sequenced in a study of T cells after yellow fever vaccination. TCRdb called the 5' RACE reads again in MiXCR, with one record for every CDR3 protein. Of around 350,000 distinct CDR3 sequences listed, 6.2% are singletons. Source: PBMCs, taken 5 days after the yellow fever booster vaccination. The source is a man in his thirties or forties who received the YFV17D yellow fever vaccine. Both conserved end residues are part of each CDR3. D genes are given only for firm matches. Size is stated for part of the rows, as once, few or many counts, or as a class when the clone is expanded.

CDR3 DNA	CDR3 protein	V gene	D gene	J gene	clone size
TGCAGTGTTTCTAGCGGGACCTTCTACGAGCAGTACTTC	CSVSSGTFYEQYF	TRBV20-1	TRBD2	TRBJ2-7	-
TGCGCCAGCAGCCAAGGAAACAGGGCCCACGAGCAGTACTTC	CASSQGNRAHEQYF	TRBV4-3	-	TRBJ2-7	few
TGCGCCAGCAGCCAAGAAGGTAGTAATGAAAAACTGTTTTTT	CASSQEGSNEKLFF	TRBV4-3	-	TRBJ1-4	-
TGTGCCAGCAGTTATCGTAGCGGGAGTTACAATGAGCAGTTCTTC	CASSYRSGSYNEQFF	TRBV6-5	TRBD2	TRBJ2-1	many
TGCAGTGCGGAGAGGGGGACCACCGCCAATGAGCAGTTCTTC	CSAERGTTANEQFF	TRBV20-1	-	TRBJ2-1	few
TGTGCCAGCAGCGTCGGCGGGGGGACCCCCCACTCCGAGGAGCAGTTCTTC	CASSVGGGTPHSEEQFF	TRBV9	TRBD2	TRBJ2-1	many
TGTGCCAGCAGTGGCCCCGGGTCTAAATTTAGGGAGCAGTTCTTC	CASSGPGSKFREQFF	TRBV2	-	TRBJ2-1	-
TGCAGTGCTACCCACGACTTGACAGCAGCCTACGAGCAGTACTTC	CSATHDLTAAYEQYF	TRBV20-1	-	TRBJ2-7	few
TGTGCCAGCAGCGCCCGACTAGCCCGTGAGCAGTTCTTC	CASSARLAREQFF	TRBV3-1	TRBD2	TRBJ2-1	-
TGCGCCAGCAGCCAAGGGGCAGACTACGAGCAGTACTTC	CASSQGADYEQYF	TRBV4-3	-	TRBJ2-7	many
TGTGCCAGCAGTTTGGCAGGGGTAACCACCGGGGAGCTGTTTTTT	CASSLAGVTTGELFF	TRBV6-5	-	TRBJ2-2	many
TGCTGTGCTAGAGATCGCGTCCTAGCGGGAGCCGGGGAGCTGTTTTTT	CCARDRVLAGAGELFF	TRBV20-1	TRBD2	TRBJ2-2	-
TGCGCCAGCAGCGCCGGACAGGGCGGCAATCAGCCCCAGCATTTT	CASSAGQGGNQPQHF	TRBV5-1	TRBD1	TRBJ1-5	many
TGCAGCGTTGCAGGGCGTCTGATCGACGAGCAGTACTTC	CSVAGRLIDEQYF	TRBV29-1	-	TRBJ2-7	-
TGTGCCAGCAGCTCTAGAACCGGGGCCGAATACGAGCAGTACTTC	CASSSRTGAEYEQYF	TRBV7-2	-	TRBJ2-7	many
TGCGCCAGCTCCGGGACAACTGAAGCTTTCTTT	CASSGTTEAFF	TRBV5-1	-	TRBJ1-1	few
TGTGCCAGCAGCTACGGGACAGGGGTTGGCTACACCTTC	CASSYGTGVGYTF	TRBV5-6	TRBD1	TRBJ1-2	-
TGTGCTCTAGGGCAGCGGGAGTACAATGAGCAGTTCTTC	CALGQREYNEQFF	TRBV10-3	TRBD2	TRBJ2-1	few
TGCGCCAGCAGCTCGGGACTAGAAGAGACCCAGTACTTC	CASSSGLEETQYF	TRBV5-1	TRBD2	TRBJ2-5	-
TGTGCCATCAGTGAGTCCTGGGGATCTGGAAACACCATATATTTT	CAISESWGSGNTIYF	TRBV10-3	-	TRBJ1-3	-
TGTGCCAGCAGTGAATATAACAGCAAGGGTATTAATTCACCCCTCCACTTT	CASSEYNSKGINSPLHF	TRBV25-1	-	TRBJ1-6	few
TGTGCCATCAGTGCGGGAGATCGGGCCTCCTACGAGCAGTACTTC	CAISAGDRASYEQYF	TRBV10-3	-	TRBJ2-7	many
TGTGCCAGCAGCCCCACCTGGGACAGGGGAAACATTCAGTACTTC	CASSPTWDRGNIQYF	TRBV5-4	TRBD1	TRBJ2-4	few
TGCAGTGCCCCACAGGGGCAACTAGCGAGTCGGATGCAGTATTTT	CSAPQGQLASRMQYF	TRBV20-1	-	TRBJ2-3	-
TGTGCCACCGGGGAGGACAGAACAGATACGCAGTATTTT	CATGEDRTDTQYF	TRBV14	-	TRBJ2-3	many
TGTGCCAGCAGCGCTAGCGGGAGTAACACCGGGGAGCTGTTTTTT	CASSASGSNTGELFF	TRBV9	TRBD2	TRBJ2-2	many
TGTGCCAGCAGGCGACAGGGGTCCCACGAGCAGTACTTC	CASRRQGSHEQYF	TRBV28	TRBD1	TRBJ2-7	-
TGTGCCTGGGGCCGGGACAGCCCAAACTATGGCTACACCTTC	CAWGRDSPNYGYTF	TRBV30	TRBD1	TRBJ1-2	many
TGCCTTGCGGGAGTCCCCGATACGCAGTATTTT	CLAGVPDTQYF	TRBV9	TRBD2	TRBJ2-3	-
TGTGCCAGCAGTTACTTTGCTAGCGGGAGGGCCCAAGATACGCAGTATTTT	CASSYFASGRAQDTQYF	TRBV6-5	TRBD2	TRBJ2-3	many
TGTGCCAGCAGCCCGGCGGGTTGGAGGGCTGGGGCCAACGTCCTGACTTTC	CASSPAGWRAGANVLTF	TRBV7-2	-	TRBJ2-6	-
TGTGCCAGCAGCTCCCGGTATGAGCAGTTCTTC	CASSSRYEQFF	TRBV7-6	-	TRBJ2-1	many
TGTGCCAGCAGTTTAGCCCAACCTGGGGCCAACGTCCTGACTTTC	CASSLAQPGANVLTF	TRBV12-3/TRBV12-4	-	TRBJ2-6	many
TGTGCCAGCAGCTTAGTGGGGGCGATCCAAGAGACCCAGTACTTC	CASSLVGAIQETQYF	TRBV7-2	-	TRBJ2-5	few
TGTGCCAGCAGTCTGGCGGAGGGGCAGCCCCAGCATTTT	CASSLAEGQPQHF	TRBV12-3/TRBV12-4	-	TRBJ1-5	many
TGTGCCAGCAGTGAACGAGCCTCCCGCACAGATACGCAGTATTTT	CASSERASRTDTQYF	TRBV2	-	TRBJ2-3	many
TGTGCCAGCTCAAAGGTGATGGGCTACGAGCAGTACTTC	CASSKVMGYEQYF	TRBV12-3/TRBV12-4	-	TRBJ2-7	many
TGTGCCAGCAGCCTGGGGGGGCTAGCGGTCAATGAGCAGTTCTTC	CASSLGGLAVNEQFF	TRBV6-2/TRBV6-3	-	TRBJ2-1	-
TGTGCCAGCAGCTTGGATGCCAGGGGCTACGAGCAGTACTTC	CASSLDARGYEQYF	TRBV5-6	-	TRBJ2-7	few
TGCAGTGCTAGAGATACAAGGACTAGCGGGACGGACTACGAGCAGTACTTC	CSARDTRTSGTDYEQYF	TRBV20-1	TRBD2	TRBJ2-7	many